These 21 T cell receptor beta chains originate from one sample sequenced in a study of T cell responses to AZD1222 COVID-19 vaccine. This table comes from immunoSEQ multiplex PCR, and its TCRdb copy is limited to in-frame clones, with some not included. The sample holds 140,000 to 150,000 clones, 92% seen once. The starting material was peripheral blood, obtained 28 days after the second AZD1222 dose. These receptors came from an adult who received the AZD1222 COVID-19 vaccine.

This chain joins TRBV15 and TRBJ1-6; D unclear. This CDR3 comprises 13 residues. Germline CDR1 reads LNHNV; CDR2 reads YYDKDF (reference sequence). The V end was cut by 1 base, the J end by 13 bases, with 11 bases between. CDR3 sequence (DNA): TGTGCCACCAGCAGAGCTCTGGGTGAGCCCCTCCACTTT. Its protein is CATSRALGEPLHF.

The rearrangement links TRBV13 to TRBJ1-3; D gene ambiguous. The V and J ends lost 6 bases and 0 bases respectively, with 6 bases between them. From germline, CDR1 is PRHDT and CDR2 FYEKMQ (reference sequence). The CDR3 has 13 amino acids. The CDR3 bases are TGTGCCAGCAGGCAGAGCTCTGGAAACACCATATATTTT. It codes for CASRQSSGNTIYF.

The CDR3 spells CASSFRTGEETQYF. The CDR3 coding sequence is TGTGCCAGCAGCTTCCGGACAGGGGAAGAGACCCAGTACTTC. The rearrangement joins TRBV5-4 to TRBJ2-5; 9 bases are a match to TRBD1. Germline-derived CDR1 and CDR2 are SGHNT and YYREEE (reference sequence). Losses at the gene ends were 2 bases for V and 3 bases for J; bases not matched to a gene: 2. The CDR3 contains 14 residues.

This chain joins TRBV5-4 and TRBJ2-5; TRBD2 is a possible D gene (5 bases). The CDR3 totals 14 residues. The germline V gene encodes CDR1 SGHNT and CDR2 YYREEE (reference sequence). Trimming removed 0 bases at V and 1 base at J, with 7 bases between. The chain's CDR3 is CASSLGRAQETQYF. CDR3 DNA sequence: TGTGCCAGCAGCTTGGGGCGGGCCCAAGAGACCCAGTACTTC.

This chain joins TRBV28 and TRBJ1-1; unclear D gene. V gave up 7 bases and J gave up 0 bases, with 12 bases separating them. The germline V gene has CDR1 MDHEN and CDR2 SYDVKM. There are 14 residues in the CDR3. The CDR3 DNA reads as TGTGCCAGCACCGTTGGATTCATGAACACTGAAGCTTTCTTT. This sequence encodes CASTVGFMNTEAFF.

This clone came up a few times. This chain connects TRBV11-2 to TRBJ2-5; D unclear. The CDR3 loop spans 14 amino acids. Per the germline V gene, CDR1 is SGHAT and CDR2 is FQNNGV. Trimming pared 4 bases from V and 2 bases from J, leaving 11 bases between. CDR3 protein: CASSSTVFQETQYF. The DNA of the CDR3 is TGTGCCAGCAGCTCAACTGTTTTTCAAGAGACCCAGTACTTC.

The V call is TRBV9, the J call TRBJ1-5; D not resolved. The CDR3 sequence is 19 residues long. CDR1 SGDLS and CDR2 YYNGEE come from the germline V gene. Trimming left V 4 bases short and J 0 bases short, with 23 bases between. CDR3 sequence reads: CASSPRTVELPYSNQPQHF. In DNA, the CDR3 is TGTGCCAGCAGCCCGAGGACCGTGGAACTTCCTTATAGCAATCAGCCCCAGCATTTT.

In DNA form, the CDR3 reads TGCGCCAGCAGCTTGGCCGTAGGCCGGACCGGGGAGCTGTTTTTT. It yields the protein CASSLAVGRTGELFF. V and J are TRBV5-1 and TRBJ2-2; the D is unclear. CDR1 is SGHRS and CDR2 is YFSETQ in the germline V gene. Between the trimmed V and J ends, which lost 0 bases and 5 bases, there was a span of 11 bases. The CDR3 has 15 residues.

This chain connects TRBV5-1 to TRBJ2-7; 12 nucleotides agree with TRBD2. The CDR3 extends over 14 amino acids. The germline CDR1 and CDR2 sequences are SGHRS and YFSETQ. V dropped 7 bases and J dropped 3; count of bases not matched to a gene: 5. CDR3 protein: CASGPTSGSYEQYF. The CDR3 nucleotides read TGCGCCAGCGGACCGACTAGCGGGAGCTACGAGCAGTACTTC.

The chain links TRBV6-5 to TRBJ2-7; D is undetermined. Per germline, CDR1 MNHEY and CDR2 SVGAGI. This CDR3 spans 14 amino acids. Trimming took 0 bases from V and 2 from J, leaving 8 bases between them. The CDR3 region is CASSYSVETYEQYF. In DNA, the CDR3 is TGTGCCAGCAGTTACTCAGTCGAGACCTACGAGCAGTACTTC.

J is TRBJ1-3 and V is TRBV5-6; D gene uncertain. This CDR3 is 15 amino acids long. Germline CDR1 and CDR2: SGHDT and YYEEEE. The V and J ends lost 2 bases and 0 bases respectively, with 9 bases between them. The CDR3 is CASSLVWGSGNTIYF. In DNA form, the CDR3 reads TGTGCCAGCAGCTTAGTGTGGGGCTCTGGAAACACCATATATTTT.

V and J are TRBV2 and TRBJ1-1; 8 nucleotides match TRBD1. J was trimmed by 1 base and V by 6 bases; bases with no gene match: 4. The CDR3 is made up of 14 amino acids. Germline V gives CDR1 SNHLY, CDR2 FYNNEI. CDR3: CASRGTGPNTEAFF. The CDR3, as DNA: TGTGCCAGCAGGGGGACAGGACCGAACACTGAAGCTTTCTTT.

The rearrangement links TRBV27 to TRBJ1-4; TRBD1 might be the D (5 bases). Between the trimmed V and J ends, which lost 8 bases and 3 bases, there was a span of 13 bases. Germline V CDR1 and CDR2: MNHEY, SMNVEV (reference sequence). The CDR3 runs 14 residues. This CDR3 reads CASGGWDSNEKLFF. CDR3 DNA: TGTGCCAGCGGGGGTTGGGATTCTAATGAAAAACTGTTTTTT.

The chain links TRBV3-1 (or the pseudogene TRBV3-2) to TRBJ1-5, with TRBD1 as a possible D gene (5 bases). The CDR3 runs 15 residues. Germline values: CDR1 LGHDT, CDR2 YNNKEL (reference sequence). V was cut by 4 bases and J by 3 bases, with 13 bases left in between. The CDR3 bases are TGTGCCAGCAGCCCTTCGGCGACAGTCAATCAGCCCCAGCATTTT. Its protein product is CASSPSATVNQPQHF.

The chain links TRBV20-1 to TRBJ1-1; maybe TRBD1 (5 bases). CDR3 length: 11 amino acids. Per germline, CDR1 DFQATT and CDR2 SNEGSKA (reference sequence). With 5 bases removed from V and 10 bases from J, the gap between germline ends came to 14 bases. The CDR3 loop reads CSASTRRGAFF. CDR3 coding DNA: TGCAGTGCTTCCACAAGGAGGGGAGCTTTCTTT.

This sequence joins TRBV9 and TRBJ1-4; 8 bases match TRBD1. Germline trimming cut 3 bases from V and 8 bases from J; bases unmatched to any gene: 9. The CDR3 runs 15 residues. The germline V gene has CDR1 SGDLS and CDR2 YYNGEE. The CDR3: CASSALDRGGEKLFF. CDR3 in DNA: TGTGCCAGCAGCGCCCTCGACAGGGGCGGAGAAAAACTGTTTTTT.

This chain joins TRBV4-1 and TRBJ1-1; 7 positions agree with TRBD1. The CDR3 consists of 16 residues. CDR1 MGHRA and CDR2 YSYEKL come from the germline V gene. With 1 base clipped from V and 5 bases from J, the junction kept 10 bases outside the gene matches. CDR3 nucleotide sequence: TGCGCCAGCAGCCAAGCTAGGGCCAGGGGGAGGACTGAAGCTTTCTTT. Its protein is CASSQARARGRTEAFF.

This rearrangement joins TRBV2 to TRBJ2-5; perhaps TRBD2 as D (6 bases). CDR3 length equals 15 residues. CDR1 is SNHLY and CDR2 is FYNNEI in the germline V gene. The V gene lost 7 bases and the J gene lost 1 base, with 16 bases spanning the gap. The CDR3 protein is CASKKLGEAQETQYF. In nucleotides, the CDR3 is TGTGCCAGCAAAAAACTAGGGGAGGCCCAAGAGACCCAGTACTTC.

The rearrangement links TRBV4-3 to TRBJ2-7; TRBD1 might be the D (5 bases). The germline gives CDR1 LGHNA, CDR2 YSLEER. This CDR3 region has 15 residues. The V and J ends lost 0 bases and 3 bases respectively, with 12 bases between them. CDR3 coding DNA: TGCGCCAGCAGCCAAGATCACAGGTGGTTCTACGAGCAGTACTTC. Its protein product is CASSQDHRWFYEQYF.

The sample holds one count of this clone. As DNA, the CDR3 is TGCAGCGTTGAAGTGTTCGGAGTGTCTTATGGCTACACCTTC. It codes for CSVEVFGVSYGYTF. The rearrangement links TRBV29-1 to TRBJ1-2, with D hard to call. The germline gives CDR1 SQVTM, CDR2 ANQGSEA. The V end lost 1 base, the J end lost 5 bases, and 14 bases lay between the germline ends. This CDR3 is 14 amino acids long.

This chain uses TRBV28 with TRBJ1-5, with 7 bases lining up with TRBD1. The CDR3 runs 14 residues. With V trimmed by 6 bases and J by 3 bases, 5 bases remained unmatched. Germline loops: CDR1 MDHEN, CDR2 SYDVKM. This chain's CDR3 is CASSPTGTNQPQHF. For the CDR3, the DNA is TGTGCCAGCAGCCCGACAGGGACCAATCAGCCCCAGCATTTT.